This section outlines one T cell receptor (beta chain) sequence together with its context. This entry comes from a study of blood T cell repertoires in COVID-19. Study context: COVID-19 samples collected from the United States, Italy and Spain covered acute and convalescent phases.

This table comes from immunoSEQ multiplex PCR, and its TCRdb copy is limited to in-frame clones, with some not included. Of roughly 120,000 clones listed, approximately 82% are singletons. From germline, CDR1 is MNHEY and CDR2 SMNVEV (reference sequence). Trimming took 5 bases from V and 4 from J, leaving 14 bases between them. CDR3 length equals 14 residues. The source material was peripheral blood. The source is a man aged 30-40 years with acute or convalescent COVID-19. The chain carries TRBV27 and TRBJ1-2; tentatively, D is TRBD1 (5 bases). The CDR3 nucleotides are TGTGCCAGCAGTCCCCAGGGTGCCCTCTATGGCTACACCTTC. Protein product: CASSPQGALYGYTF.